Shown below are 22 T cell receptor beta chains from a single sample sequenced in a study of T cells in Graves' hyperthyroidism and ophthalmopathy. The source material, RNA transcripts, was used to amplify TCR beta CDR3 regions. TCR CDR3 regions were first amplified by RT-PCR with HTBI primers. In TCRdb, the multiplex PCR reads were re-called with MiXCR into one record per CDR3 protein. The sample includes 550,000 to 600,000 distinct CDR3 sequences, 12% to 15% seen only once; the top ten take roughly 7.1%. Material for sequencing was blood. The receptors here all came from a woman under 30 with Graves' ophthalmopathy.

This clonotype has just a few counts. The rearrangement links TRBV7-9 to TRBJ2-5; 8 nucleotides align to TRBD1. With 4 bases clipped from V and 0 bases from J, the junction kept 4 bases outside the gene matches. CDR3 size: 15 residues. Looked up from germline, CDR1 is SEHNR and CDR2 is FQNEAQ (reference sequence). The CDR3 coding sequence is TGTGCCAGCAGCTCCCGACAGGGGTACCAAGAGACCCAGTACTTC. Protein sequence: CASSSRQGYQETQYF.

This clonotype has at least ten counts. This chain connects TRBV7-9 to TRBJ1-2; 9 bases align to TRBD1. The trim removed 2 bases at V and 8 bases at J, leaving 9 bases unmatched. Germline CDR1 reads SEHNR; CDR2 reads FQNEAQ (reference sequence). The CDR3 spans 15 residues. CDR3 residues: CASSLTGGALSGYTF. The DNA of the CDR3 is TGTGCCAGCAGCTTAACAGGGGGCGCGTTGTCGGGCTACACCTTC.

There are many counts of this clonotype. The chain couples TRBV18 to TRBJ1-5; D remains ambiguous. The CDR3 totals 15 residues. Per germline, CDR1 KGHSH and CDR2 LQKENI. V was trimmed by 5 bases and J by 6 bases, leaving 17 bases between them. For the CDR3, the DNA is TGTGCCAGCTCATTAGATGCGGGGTTAGCTCAGCCCCAGCATTTT. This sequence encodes CASSLDAGLAQPQHF.

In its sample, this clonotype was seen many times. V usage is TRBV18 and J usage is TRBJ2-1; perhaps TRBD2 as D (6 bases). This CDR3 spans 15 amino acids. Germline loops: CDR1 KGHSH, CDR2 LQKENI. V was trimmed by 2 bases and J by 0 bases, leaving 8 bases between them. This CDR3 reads CASSPTGDSYNEQFF. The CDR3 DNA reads TGTGCCAGCTCACCAACGGGGGACTCCTACAATGAGCAGTTCTTC.

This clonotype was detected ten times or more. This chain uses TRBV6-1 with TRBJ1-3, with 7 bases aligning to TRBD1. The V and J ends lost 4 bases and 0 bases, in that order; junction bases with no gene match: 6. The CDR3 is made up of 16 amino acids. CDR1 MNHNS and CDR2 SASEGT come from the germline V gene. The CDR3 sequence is CASSGGGQASGNTIYF. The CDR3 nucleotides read TGTGCCAGCAGTGGAGGCGGACAGGCCTCTGGAAACACCATATATTTT.

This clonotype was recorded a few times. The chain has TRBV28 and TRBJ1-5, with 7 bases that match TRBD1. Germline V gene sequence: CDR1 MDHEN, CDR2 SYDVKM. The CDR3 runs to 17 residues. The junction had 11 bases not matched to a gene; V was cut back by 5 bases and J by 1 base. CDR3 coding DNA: TGTGCCAGCAGTCAAAAGACAGGGACCGCAAGCAATCAGCCCCAGCATTTT. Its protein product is CASSQKTGTASNQPQHF.

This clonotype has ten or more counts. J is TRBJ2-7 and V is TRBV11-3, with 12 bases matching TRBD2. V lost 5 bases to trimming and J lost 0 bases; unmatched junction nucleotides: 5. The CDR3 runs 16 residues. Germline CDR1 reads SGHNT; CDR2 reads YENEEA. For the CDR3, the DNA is TGTGCCAGCAGCCCGCCGGGACTAGCGGGCTCCTACGAGCAGTACTTC. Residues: CASSPPGLAGSYEQYF. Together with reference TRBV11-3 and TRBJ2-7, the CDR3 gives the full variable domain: EAGVVQSPRYKIIEKKQPVAFWCNPISGHNTLYWYLQNLGQGPELLIRYENEEAVDDSQLPKDRFSAERLKGVDSTLKIQPAELGDSAVYLCASSPPGLAGSYEQYFGPGTRLTVT.

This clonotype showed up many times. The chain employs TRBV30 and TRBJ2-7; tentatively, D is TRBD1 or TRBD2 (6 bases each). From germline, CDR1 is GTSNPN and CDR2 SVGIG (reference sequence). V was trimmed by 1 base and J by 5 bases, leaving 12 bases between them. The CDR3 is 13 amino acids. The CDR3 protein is CAWSEGEANEQYF. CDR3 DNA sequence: TGTGCCTGGAGTGAGGGGGAGGCCAACGAGCAGTACTTC.

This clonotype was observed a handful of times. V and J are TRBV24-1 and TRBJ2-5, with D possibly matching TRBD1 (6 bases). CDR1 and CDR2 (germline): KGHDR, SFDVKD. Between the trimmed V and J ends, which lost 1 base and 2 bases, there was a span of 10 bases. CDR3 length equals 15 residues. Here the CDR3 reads CATSDFMTGQETQYF. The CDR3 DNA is TGTGCCACCAGTGATTTTATGACAGGACAAGAGACCCAGTACTTC.

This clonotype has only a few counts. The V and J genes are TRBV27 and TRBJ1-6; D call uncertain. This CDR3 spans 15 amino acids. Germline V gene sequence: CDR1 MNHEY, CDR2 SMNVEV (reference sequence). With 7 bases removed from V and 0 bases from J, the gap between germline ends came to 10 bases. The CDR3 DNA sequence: TGTGCCAGCAAACCAAAGAGCTCCTATAATTCACCCCTCCACTTT. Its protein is CASKPKSSYNSPLHF.

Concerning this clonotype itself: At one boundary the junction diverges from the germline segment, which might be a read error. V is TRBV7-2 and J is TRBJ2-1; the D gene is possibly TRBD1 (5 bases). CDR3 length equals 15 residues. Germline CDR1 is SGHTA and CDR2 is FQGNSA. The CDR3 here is CASSSSRDNYIEQFF. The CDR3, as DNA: TGTGCCAGCAGCTCCTCCAGGGATAACTACATTGAGCAGTTCTTC.

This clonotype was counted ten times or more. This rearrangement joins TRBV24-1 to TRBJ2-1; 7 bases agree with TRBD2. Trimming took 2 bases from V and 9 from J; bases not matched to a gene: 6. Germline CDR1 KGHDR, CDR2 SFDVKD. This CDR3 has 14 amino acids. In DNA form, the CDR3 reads TGTGCCACCAGTGATTCGATCGGGACTATTGAGCAGTTCTTC. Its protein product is CATSDSIGTIEQFF.

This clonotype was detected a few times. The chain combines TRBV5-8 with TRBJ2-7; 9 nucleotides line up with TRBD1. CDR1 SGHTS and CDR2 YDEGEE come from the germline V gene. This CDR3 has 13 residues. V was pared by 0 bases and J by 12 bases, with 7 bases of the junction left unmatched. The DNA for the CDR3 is TGTGCCAGCAGCTTGGGGACAGGGGAGTTGCCGTACTTC. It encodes CASSLGTGELPYF.

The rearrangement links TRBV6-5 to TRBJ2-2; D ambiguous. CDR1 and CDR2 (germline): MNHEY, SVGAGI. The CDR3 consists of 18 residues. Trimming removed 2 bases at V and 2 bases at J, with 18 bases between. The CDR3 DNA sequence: TGTGCCAGCAGTTACATGAGGTGGCGACACACAAACACCGGGGAGCTGTTTTTT. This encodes CASSYMRWRHTNTGELFF.

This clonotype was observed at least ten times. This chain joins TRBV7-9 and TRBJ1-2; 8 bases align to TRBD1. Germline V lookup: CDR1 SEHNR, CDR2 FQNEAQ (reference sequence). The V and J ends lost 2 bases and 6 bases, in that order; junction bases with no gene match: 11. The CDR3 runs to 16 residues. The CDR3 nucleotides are TGTGCCAGCAGCTTACTGGCCCAGGGGGCCCCAGATGGCTACACCTTC. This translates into CASSLLAQGAPDGYTF.

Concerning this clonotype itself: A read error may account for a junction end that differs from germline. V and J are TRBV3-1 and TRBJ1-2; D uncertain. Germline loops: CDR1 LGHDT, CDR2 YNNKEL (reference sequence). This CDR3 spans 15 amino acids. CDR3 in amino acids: CASSQGLGRPEKFAF. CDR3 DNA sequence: TGTGCCAGCAGCCAAGGGCTTGGCAGGCCGGAGAAATTCGCCTTC.

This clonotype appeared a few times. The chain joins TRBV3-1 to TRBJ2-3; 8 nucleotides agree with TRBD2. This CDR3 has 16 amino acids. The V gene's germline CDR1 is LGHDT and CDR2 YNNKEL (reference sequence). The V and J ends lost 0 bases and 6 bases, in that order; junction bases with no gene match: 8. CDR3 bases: TGTGCCAGCAGCCAAGAGATGTCGGGAGGGGGGGATACGCAGTATTTT. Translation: CASSQEMSGGGDTQYF.

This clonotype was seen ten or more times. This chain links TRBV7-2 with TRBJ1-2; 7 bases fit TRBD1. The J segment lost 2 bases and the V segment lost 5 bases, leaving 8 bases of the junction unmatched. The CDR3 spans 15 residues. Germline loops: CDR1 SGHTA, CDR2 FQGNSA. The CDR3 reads CASSRTGADNYGYTF. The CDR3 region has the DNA TGTGCCAGCAGCCGAACAGGGGCCGACAACTATGGCTACACCTTC. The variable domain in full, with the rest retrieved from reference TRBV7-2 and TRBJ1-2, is GAGVSQSPSNKVTEKGKDVELRCDPISGHTALYWYRQSLGQGLEFLIYFQGNSAPDKSGLPSDRFSAERTGGSVSTLTIQRTQQEDSAVYLCASSRTGADNYGYTFGSGTRLTVV.

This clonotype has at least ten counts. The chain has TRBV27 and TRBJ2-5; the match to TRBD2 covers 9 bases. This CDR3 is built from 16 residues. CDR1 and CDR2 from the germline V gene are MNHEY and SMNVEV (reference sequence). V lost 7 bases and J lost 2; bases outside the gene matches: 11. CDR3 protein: CASTPIGAGGQETQYF. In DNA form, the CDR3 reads TGTGCCAGCACTCCGATCGGCGCGGGAGGGCAAGAGACCCAGTACTTC.

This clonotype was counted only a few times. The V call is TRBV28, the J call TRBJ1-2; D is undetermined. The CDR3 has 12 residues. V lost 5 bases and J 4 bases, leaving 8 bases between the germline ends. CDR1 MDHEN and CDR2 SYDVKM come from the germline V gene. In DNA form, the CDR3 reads TGTGCCAGCAGTGATTACAGCTATGGCTACACCTTC. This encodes CASSDYSYGYTF.

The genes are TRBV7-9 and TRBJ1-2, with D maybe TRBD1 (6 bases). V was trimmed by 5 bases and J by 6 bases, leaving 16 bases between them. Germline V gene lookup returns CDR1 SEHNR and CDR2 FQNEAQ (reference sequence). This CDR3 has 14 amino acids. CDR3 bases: TGTGCCAGCAGCGTACCGGACAGAGGTGATGGCTACACCTTC. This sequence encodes CASSVPDRGDGYTF.

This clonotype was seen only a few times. CDR3 protein: CASSISSGPYNEQFF. The CDR3 coding sequence is TGTGCCAGTAGTATTTCCAGCGGACCCTACAATGAGCAGTTCTTC. This chain joins TRBV19 and TRBJ2-1; weak D call: TRBD2 (5 bases). Germline V gene lookup returns CDR1 LNHDA and CDR2 SQIVND (reference sequence). CDR3 length: 15 residues. V lost 3 bases and J 2 bases, leaving 11 bases between the germline ends.